This entry lists 28 T cell receptor beta chains sequenced from one sample in a study of post-analysis software for immune sequencing data. Whole-study results and caveats: Four to six TRBV segments were significantly more frequent in patients than in controls. TRBV5-6, TRBV5-1 and TRBV20-1 were among these segments.

The antigens of these receptors remain unknown. Unique molecular identifiers were carried by the TCR beta cDNA libraries. TCRdb recomputed calls from the PCR reads with MiXCR, one row per CDR3 protein. The profile shows 700,000 to 900,000 distinct CDR3 sequences, 40% to 55% of them singletons. The sample taken for sequencing was blood. These receptors were obtained from a girl between 10 and 17 years old with multiple sclerosis.

The V and J genes are TRBV7-2 and TRBJ2-4, with 8 nucleotides matching TRBD1. The J call may be wrong; the DNA end is better matched by TRBJ2-5. CDR1 and CDR2 from the germline V gene are SGHTA and FQGNSA. CDR3 size: 19 residues. CDR3 in amino acids: CASSQYGQGATGERETQYF. The CDR3 region has the DNA TGTGCCAGCAGCCAATACGGGCAGGGGGCAACGGGAGAACGAGAGACCCAGTACTTC.

The chain combines TRBV7-8 with TRBJ2-1; 9 bases fit TRBD2. Germline values: CDR1 SGHVS, CDR2 FQNEAQ. This CDR3 has 15 residues. V lost 6 bases to trimming and J lost 7 bases; unmatched junction nucleotides: 10. The CDR3, as DNA: TGTGCCAGCAGGCAGTCTAGCGGGACCGCTAATGAGCAGTTCTTC. Translation: CASRQSSGTANEQFF.

The table lists this clonotype with a few counts. The V gene is TRBV27, the J gene TRBJ2-5; 7 bases line up with TRBD1. The DNA end is more similar to TRBJ2-7, so the J call may be wrong. The CDR3 has 14 residues. The V gene's germline CDR1 is MNHEY and CDR2 SMNVEV (reference sequence). The CDR3 here is CASSPRQGSSEQYF. CDR3 nucleotide sequence: TGTGCCAGCAGTCCCCGACAGGGATCGAGCGAGCAGTACTTC.

The rearrangement joins TRBV6-5 to TRBJ1-4; 7 bases are shared with TRBD1. This CDR3 spans 14 amino acids. The germline CDR1 and CDR2 sequences are MNHEY and SVGAGI. J was trimmed by 3 bases and V by 6 bases; bases with no gene match: 4. CDR3 in amino acids: CASRLQGPNEKLFF. The CDR3 DNA is TGTGCCAGCAGGTTACAGGGGCCTAATGAAAAACTGTTTTTT.

The chain's CDR3 is CASSFGYSNQPQHF. The CDR3, as DNA: TGTGCCAGCAGTTTTGGATATAGCAATCAGCCCCAGCATTTT. V is TRBV12-3 or TRBV12-4 and J is TRBJ1-5; D gene unclear. CDR3 length: 14 residues. The V end was cut by 3 bases, the J end by 0 bases, with 6 bases between.

J is TRBJ2-2 and V is TRBV20-1; tentative D call: TRBD2 (6 bases). The CDR3 consists of 15 residues. The germline V and J ends were trimmed by 0 bases and 1 base, with 9 bases remaining between them. The germline V gene encodes CDR1 DFQATT and CDR2 SNEGSKA (reference sequence). Written as DNA, the CDR3 is TGCAGTGCTAGAGATTTCGGGGGGAACACCGGGGAGCTGTTTTTT. Translated, it gives CSARDFGGNTGELFF.

The chain joins TRBV6-6 to TRBJ2-5; D unclear. The V end lost 0 bases, the J end lost 13 bases, and 12 bases lay between the germline ends. From germline, CDR1 is MNHNY and CDR2 SVGAGI (reference sequence). The CDR3 spans 12 residues. The CDR3 is CASSYSIDERYF. CDR3 coding DNA: TGTGCCAGCAGTTACTCGATTGACGAGCGGTACTTC.

The V and J genes are TRBV29-1 and TRBJ2-7; 12 nucleotides agree with TRBD1. The germline V gene encodes CDR1 SQVTM and CDR2 ANQGSEA. This CDR3 is 15 amino acids long. V shed 6 bases, J shed 6 bases, and the junction held 12 bases outside the gene matches. The CDR3 sequence: CSVAGTGGESGEQYF. The CDR3 nucleotides read TGCAGCGTGGCCGGGACAGGGGGCGAGTCGGGCGAGCAGTACTTC.

The V and J genes are TRBV12-3 or TRBV12-4 and TRBJ1-5; D is ambiguous. Trimming took off 6 bases at V and 6 bases at J, with 18 bases between the two ends. This CDR3 is built from 15 residues. DNA for the CDR3: TGTGCCAGCAGCCCTAGTTTAGCGGGTGGTCAGCCCCAGCATTTT. Its translation: CASSPSLAGGQPQHF.

This clonotype occurred many times. The chain employs TRBV5-1 and TRBJ2-1, with D perhaps matching TRBD2 (5 bases). Germline loops: CDR1 SGHRS, CDR2 YFSETQ. V was shortened by 0 bases and J by 5 bases, with 18 bases between the two germline ends. This CDR3 is built from 17 residues. CDR3 bases: TGCGCCAGCAGCTTGGCTCCGCGGGCGAGGTATGACAATGAGCAGTTCTTC. The encoded protein is CASSLAPRARYDNEQFF. Together with reference TRBV5-1 and TRBJ2-1, the CDR3 gives the full variable domain: KAGVTQTPRYLIKTRGQQVTLSCSPISGHRSVSWYQQTPGQGLQFLFEYFSETQRNKGNFPGRFSGRQFSNSRSEMNVSTLELGDSALYLCASSLAPRARYDNEQFFGPGTRLTVL.

This clonotype has a handful of counts. The chain joins TRBV4-2 to TRBJ2-5; TRBD2 aligns across 9 bases. J was trimmed by 4 bases and V by 0 bases; bases with no gene match: 6. The CDR3 has 16 amino acids. In germline, CDR1 is LGHNA, CDR2 YNFKEQ. The chain's CDR3 is CASSQDRSSGGETQYF. The CDR3 coding sequence is TGTGCCAGCAGCCAAGATCGCAGTAGCGGGGGAGAGACCCAGTACTTC.

A few counts support this clonotype. The J gene is TRBJ2-5, the V gene TRBV20-1; D is possibly TRBD1 (5 bases). V was trimmed by 3 bases and J by 2 bases, leaving 13 bases between them. This CDR3 is built from 14 residues. Germline-derived CDR1 and CDR2 are DFQATT and SNEGSKA (reference sequence). The DNA for the CDR3 is TGCAGTGCTAGCCCCCCGACAGAACAAGAGACCCAGTACTTC. Translated: CSASPPTEQETQYF.

This clonotype has a handful of counts. This chain connects TRBV27 to TRBJ2-1; 14 bases agree with TRBD2. Germline CDR1 reads MNHEY; CDR2 reads SMNVEV (reference sequence). The CDR3 consists of 16 residues. Trimming took 5 bases from V and 7 from J; bases not matched to a gene: 7. The CDR3 DNA reads TGTGCCAGCAGTCCCGGGACTAGCGGGAGATGGAATGAGCAGTTCTTC. Its translation is CASSPGTSGRWNEQFF.

This clonotype was seen more than once but under ten times. The V and J genes are TRBV6-5 and TRBJ2-1; D tentatively reads TRBD1 or TRBD2 (5 bases each). The CDR3 sequence is 16 residues long. CDR1 and CDR2 (germline): MNHEY, SVGAGI. The V end lost 5 bases, the J end lost 4 bases, and 18 bases lay between the germline ends. CDR3 sequence: CASSPITGTPYNEQFF. CDR3 in DNA: TGTGCCAGCAGTCCTATCACCGGGACCCCATACAATGAGCAGTTCTTC.

The chain has TRBV20-1 and TRBJ2-1; 8 bases agree with TRBD2. CDR3 length: 12 amino acids. Trimming removed 2 bases from V and 10 bases from J; junction bases left unmatched: 4. CDR1 and CDR2 from the germline V gene are DFQATT and SNEGSKA (reference sequence). In DNA, the CDR3 is TGCAGTGCTAGACTAGCGGGCCTAGAGCAGTTCTTC. Protein: CSARLAGLEQFF.

This clonotype was seen more than once but under ten times. The chain is built from TRBV29-1 and TRBJ2-3, with 9 bases lining up with TRBD1. Germline CDR1 and CDR2: SQVTM and ANQGSEA. The length of the CDR3 is 14 residues. The trim removed 1 base at V and 4 bases at J, leaving 3 bases unmatched. CDR3 nucleotide sequence: TGCAGCGTTGAAGGGACAGGGGCGGCAGATACGCAGTATTTT. Its protein is CSVEGTGAADTQYF.

As for this clonotype: One end of the junction does not line up with germline, which may come from a read error. The chain joins TRBV7-3 to TRBJ2-3; TRBD2 agrees at 11 bases. The CDR3 sequence is 17 residues long. Per germline, CDR1 SGHTA and CDR2 FQGTGA. DNA of the CDR3: TGTGTCAGCAGCTTAAGGGCGGCTAGCGGGAGGACAGATACGCAGTATTTT. Translation gives CVSSLRAASGRTDTQYF.

This clonotype has a single count. V usage is TRBV2 and J usage is TRBJ1-2; D remains ambiguous. Germline V lookup: CDR1 SNHLY, CDR2 FYNNEI. V was cut by 5 bases and J by 6 bases, with 4 bases left in between. The CDR3 is made up of 10 amino acids. CDR3 coding DNA: TGTGCCAGCAGTACTAATGGCTACACCTTC. This codes for CASSTNGYTF. Full variable domain (outside the CDR3, taken from reference TRBV2 and TRBJ1-2): EPEVTQTPSHQVTQMGQEVILRCVPISNHLYFYWYRQILGQKVEFLVSFYNNEISEKSEIFDDQFSVERPDGSNFTLKIRSTKLEDSAMYFCASSTNGYTFGSGTRLTVV.

This clonotype was seen a few times. The V gene is TRBV20-1, the J gene TRBJ2-7, with 11 bases lining up with TRBD1. The CDR3 extends over 14 amino acids. The germline gives CDR1 DFQATT, CDR2 SNEGSKA (reference sequence). V lost 2 bases, J lost 3 bases, and 3 bases stayed unmatched. CDR3 residues: CSARPGTGGYEQYF. The CDR3 bases are TGCAGTGCTAGACCCGGGACAGGGGGCTACGAGCAGTACTTC.

This sequence joins TRBV27 and TRBJ1-1; D uncertain. CDR3 length: 14 amino acids. Trimming left V 3 bases short and J 4 bases short, with 12 bases between. Germline V CDR1 and CDR2: MNHEY, SMNVEV (reference sequence). This CDR3 is CASSFRSASTEAFF. DNA of the CDR3: TGTGCCAGCAGTTTTCGGTCTGCAAGCACTGAAGCTTTCTTT.

This clonotype showed up many times. This rearrangement joins TRBV7-2 to TRBJ2-1, with 8 bases that match TRBD2. V shed 6 bases, J shed 7 bases, and the junction held 5 bases outside the gene matches. The CDR3 spans 13 residues. Germline V CDR1 and CDR2: SGHTA, FQGNSA. The DNA of the CDR3 is TGTGCCAGCAGTTCGCTAGCGGGTAATGAGCAGTTCTTC. Amino acid sequence: CASSSLAGNEQFF. The full variable domain, rest sourced from reference TRBV7-2 and TRBJ2-1, is GAGVSQSPSNKVTEKGKDVELRCDPISGHTALYWYRQSLGQGLEFLIYFQGNSAPDKSGLPSDRFSAERTGGSVSTLTIQRTQQEDSAVYLCASSSLAGNEQFFGPGTRLTVL.

This rearrangement joins TRBV7-6 to TRBJ2-5; D is ambiguous. Near its end, the DNA agrees better with TRBJ2-7, so the J call may be wrong. Germline-derived CDR1 and CDR2 are SGHVS and FNYEAQ. This CDR3 is 17 amino acids long. The CDR3 sequence is CASSRQSGPSGSYEQYF. The CDR3 DNA reads TGTGCCAGCAGCCGGCAATCCGGACCATCCGGATCCTACGAGCAGTACTTC.

This clonotype occurred a few times. The J gene is TRBJ2-1, the V gene TRBV29-1; D possibly matches TRBD1 or TRBD2 (5 bases each). V lost 5 bases and J lost 9, with 17 bases in between. The CDR3 length is 13 residues. Germline values: CDR1 SQVTM, CDR2 ANQGSEA. The CDR3 DNA reads as TGCAGCGTTCTGAGGGGTGGCACGGGTGAGCAGTTCTTC. As protein: CSVLRGGTGEQFF.

The CDR3 nucleotides are TGTGCCAGCAGCCCTAGTAGTACGCAGTATTTT. It yields the protein CASSPSSTQYF. The J gene is TRBJ2-3, the V gene TRBV11-2, with D unclear. CDR3 length: 11 amino acids. The V and J ends lost 5 bases and 8 bases respectively, with 8 bases between them. Per the germline V gene, CDR1 is SGHAT and CDR2 is FQNNGV.

CDR3 in amino acids: CATSDWGGSSGANVLTF. In nucleotides, the CDR3 is TGTGCCACCAGTGATTGGGGGGGAAGCTCTGGGGCCAACGTCCTGACTTTC. The chain links TRBV24-1 to TRBJ2-6; 7 bases map to TRBD2. V gave up 2 bases and J gave up 0 bases; unmatched junction bases: 3. CDR1 is KGHDR and CDR2 is SFDVKD in the germline V gene. The length of the CDR3 is 17 residues.

Details on this clonotype: Just one base apart from a much larger clone, this may be a read error. The chain couples TRBV29-1 to TRBJ2-7, with D possibly being TRBD1 (6 bases). V gave up 4 bases and J gave up 7 bases, with 11 bases separating them. CDR3 length: 11 residues. Germline V gives CDR1 SQVTM, CDR2 ANQGSEA. As DNA, the CDR3 is TGCAGCGTTGGCAGGGACAATGAGCAGTACTTC. This translates into CSVGRDNEQYF.

This clonotype has more than one count but fewer than ten. This chain uses TRBV11-2 with TRBJ2-1; no definite D call. The V end was cut by 1 base, the J end by 0 bases, with 13 bases between. CDR1 and CDR2 from the germline V gene are SGHAT and FQNNGV. This CDR3 spans 17 amino acids. The CDR3 DNA reads TGTGCCAGCAGCTTAGTCGGTAGTAGCTTCTCCTACAATGAGCAGTTCTTC. This encodes CASSLVGSSFSYNEQFF. The full variable domain, completed using reference TRBV11-2 and TRBJ2-1, is EAGVAQSPRYKIIEKRQSVAFWCNPISGHATLYWYQQILGQGPKLLIQFQNNGVVDDSQLPKDRFSAERLKGVDSTLKIQPAKLEDSAVYLCASSLVGSSFSYNEQFFGPGTRLTVL.

This clonotype was picked up a small number of times. The rearrangement links TRBV29-1 to TRBJ2-4; no firm D call. The CDR3 covers 14 residues. The V and J ends lost 7 bases and 2 bases respectively, with 15 bases between them. Per germline, CDR1 SQVTM and CDR2 ANQGSEA. This CDR3 reads CSAIIPRTKNIQYF. CDR3 DNA: TGCAGCGCTATAATACCAAGAACCAAAAACATTCAGTACTTC.